Listed below are T cell receptor beta chains from one sample, sequenced in a study of molecular identifiers for immune sequencing clone quantification. TCRdb re-analysed the PCR reads in MiXCR, keeping a single row per CDR3 protein. Of over 550,000 distinct CDR3 sequences in the sample, about 25% were seen once. The sequencing input was naive CD8+ T cells from blood, with Jurkat cell RNA spiked in. Every receptor here comes from a human donor in good health. Some libraries in this study had Jurkat cell RNA spiked in. The CDR3 runs from the conserved cysteine through the conserved F or W. D genes are given only for firm matches. The size entry is marked missing in some rows and otherwise reads once, few, many or a size class.

many	-	TRBV7-9	TRBJ2-3	TGTGCCAGCAGCTTAGGAGCAACTAGCACAGATACGCAGTATTTT	CASSLGATSTDTQYF
many	-	TRBV7-8	TRBJ1-3	TGTGCCAGCAGCTTAGCCTCAGGGCCTTACCCTGGAAACACCATATATTTT	CASSLASGPYPGNTIYF
many	-	TRBV6-5	TRBJ2-5	TGTGCCAGCGGGAGGTTCCAAGAGACCCAGTACTTC	CASGRFQETQYF
-	-	TRBV9	TRBJ2-7	TGTGCCAGCAGCAAACGCCCGGGACAAGGGGACCACGAGCAGTACTTC	CASSKRPGQGDHEQYF
many	-	TRBV13	TRBJ2-2	TGTGCCAGCAGCTCCTCGGGGGAGGCCGGGGAGCTGTTTTTT	CASSSSGEAGELFF
-	TRBD2	TRBV7-2	TRBJ2-7	TGTGACAGCAGCTTATCGGGGGGACCCTACGAGCAGTACTTC	CDSSLSGGPYEQYF
-	-	TRBV28	TRBJ2-3	TGTGCCAGCAGTGGATATAGCGGAAACACAGATACGCAGTATTTT	CASSGYSGNTDTQYF
few	-	TRBV7-9	TRBJ2-7	TGTGCCAGCAGCGGAACCACTATCTCCTACGAGCAGTACTTC	CASSGTTISYEQYF
many	-	TRBV4-1	TRBJ1-5	TGCGCCAGCAGCCGACTCCTCGACAGAGCCTTATCGCCCCAGCATTTT	CASSRLLDRALSPQHF
many	TRBD2	TRBV7-8	TRBJ2-3	TGTGCCAGCAGCGCCCAGACTAGCGGGTCCACAGATACGCAGTATTTT	CASSAQTSGSTDTQYF
many	-	TRBV12-3/TRBV12-4	TRBJ1-2	TGTGCCAGCAGACCCGTGACAGCAAACTATGGCTACACCTTC	CASRPVTANYGYTF